Shown below are 2 T cell receptor beta chains from a single sample sequenced in a study of regulatory T cells in long-lasting Graves disease. Arm-PCR of CDR3 regions and iRepertoire HTBI primers were the basis on which TCR beta libraries were built. TCRdb reprocessed the multiplex PCR reads with MiXCR, giving one entry per CDR3 protein. The top ten hold roughly 8.2% of the sample, which has 520,000 or so distinct CDR3 sequences, around 13% seen once. The sample's time point: newly diagnosed GD, antithyroid drugs for less than 3 months. Scientists built the TCR library using RNA that was extracted from PBMCs. In addition, the sample was reused for a study of T cells in Graves' hyperthyroidism and ophthalmopathy.

Source: peripheral blood mononuclear cells (PBMCs), taken at new diagnosis, from a patient treated with antithyroid drugs. The receptors here all came from a woman aged 30 to 39 with Graves disease.

Notes on this clonotype: The junction departs from germline at one end; a sequencing error may be responsible. The chain uses TRBV6-2 or TRBV6-3 and TRBJ1-2; 8 bases fit TRBD1. Per the germline V gene, CDR1 is MNHEY and CDR2 is SVGEGT. The CDR3 extends over 14 amino acids. The CDR3 nucleotides read TGTACCAGCAGTTACGACAGGGGTAACTATGGCTACACCTTC. It encodes CTSSYDRGNYGYTF.

This clonotype was detected many times. V and J are TRBV5-4 and TRBJ2-5; possible D gene TRBD1, 6 bases. This CDR3 is built from 15 residues. The V gene's germline CDR1 is SGHNT and CDR2 YYREEE (reference sequence). Trimming took off 2 bases at V and 2 bases at J, with 13 bases between the two ends. The CDR3 protein is CASSFGQSGQETQYF. CDR3 coding DNA: TGTGCCAGCAGCTTCGGACAGTCAGGACAAGAGACCCAGTACTTC.